This T cell receptor (beta chain) was observed in a study of Graves' ophthalmopathy and Graves' hyperthyroidism. In this sample, this clonotype turned up many times. V lost 5 bases, J lost 4 bases, and 4 bases stayed unmatched. Germline CDR1 DFQATT, CDR2 SNEGSKA (reference sequence). This CDR3 has 12 residues. TCR beta CDR3 amplification used RNA transcripts. After a first-round RT-PCR with HTBI primers, a second-round multiplex PCR was run. A single record per CDR3 protein comes from TCRdb applying MiXCR to the multiplex PCR reads. The table has some 160,000 distinct CDR3 sequences, 35% to 50% seen once.

The chain employs TRBV20-1 and TRBJ2-7; TRBD1 agrees at 8 bases. The sample taken for sequencing was peripheral blood. This clonotype was obtained from a man younger than 40 with Graves' ophthalmopathy. The CDR3 DNA follows: TGCAGTGCTTCGGGACAGGAGTACGAGCAGTACTTC. Translation: CSASGQEYEQYF.